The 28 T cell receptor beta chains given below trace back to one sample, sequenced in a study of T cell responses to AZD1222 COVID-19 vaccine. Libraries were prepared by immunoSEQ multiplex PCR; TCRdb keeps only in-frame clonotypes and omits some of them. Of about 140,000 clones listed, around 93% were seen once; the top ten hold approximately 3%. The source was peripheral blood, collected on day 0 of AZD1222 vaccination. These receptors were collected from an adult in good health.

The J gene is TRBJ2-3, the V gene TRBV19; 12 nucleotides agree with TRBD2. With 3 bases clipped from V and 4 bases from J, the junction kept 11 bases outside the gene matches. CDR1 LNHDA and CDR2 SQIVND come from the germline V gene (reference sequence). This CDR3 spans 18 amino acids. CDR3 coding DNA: TGTGCCAGTAGTATGACTAGCGGGAGAGCGGCGGGGCCAGATACGCAGTATTTT. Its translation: CASSMTSGRAAGPDTQYF.

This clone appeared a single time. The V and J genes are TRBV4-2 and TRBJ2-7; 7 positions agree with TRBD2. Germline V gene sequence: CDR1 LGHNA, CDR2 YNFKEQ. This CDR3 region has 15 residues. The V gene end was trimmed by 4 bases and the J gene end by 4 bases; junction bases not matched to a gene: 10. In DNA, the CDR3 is TGTGCCAGCAGCCCCGGGGGAGGGAGTAGGTACGAGCAGTACTTC. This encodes CASSPGGGSRYEQYF.

CDR3 amino acids: CASSSLALGFTDTQYF. The CDR3 DNA reads TGTGCCAGCAGTTCCCTCGCCTTAGGATTCACAGATACGCAGTATTTT. V usage is TRBV27 and J usage is TRBJ2-3; no firm D call. The CDR3 loop spans 16 amino acids. Germline values: CDR1 MNHEY, CDR2 SMNVEV (reference sequence). Trimming took 4 bases from V and 2 from J, leaving 16 bases between them.

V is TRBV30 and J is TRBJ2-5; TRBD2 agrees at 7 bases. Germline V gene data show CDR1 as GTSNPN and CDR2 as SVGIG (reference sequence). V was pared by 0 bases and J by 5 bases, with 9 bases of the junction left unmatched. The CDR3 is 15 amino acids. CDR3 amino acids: CAWSVKRGSGETQYF. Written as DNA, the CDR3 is TGTGCCTGGAGTGTAAAGCGGGGAAGCGGTGAGACCCAGTACTTC.

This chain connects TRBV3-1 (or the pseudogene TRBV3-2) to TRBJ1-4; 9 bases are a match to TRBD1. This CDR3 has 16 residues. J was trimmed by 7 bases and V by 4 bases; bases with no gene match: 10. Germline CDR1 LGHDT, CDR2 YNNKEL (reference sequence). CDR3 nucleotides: TGTGCCAGCAGCCCGCGAGGGGACAGGGCGGGTGAAAAACTGTTTTTT. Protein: CASSPRGDRAGEKLFF.

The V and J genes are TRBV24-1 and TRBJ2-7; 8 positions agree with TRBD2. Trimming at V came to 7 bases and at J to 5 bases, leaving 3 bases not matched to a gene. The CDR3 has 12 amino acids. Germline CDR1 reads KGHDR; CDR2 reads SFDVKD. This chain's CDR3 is CATSPGRDEQYF. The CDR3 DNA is TGTGCCACCAGCCCCGGGAGGGACGAGCAGTACTTC.

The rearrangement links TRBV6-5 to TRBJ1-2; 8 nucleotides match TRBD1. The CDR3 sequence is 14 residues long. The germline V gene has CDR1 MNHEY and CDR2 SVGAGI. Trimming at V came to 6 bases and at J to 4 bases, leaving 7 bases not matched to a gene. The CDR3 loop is CASRGLGTGYGYTF. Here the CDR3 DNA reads TGTGCCAGCAGGGGGTTGGGGACAGGCTATGGCTACACCTTC.

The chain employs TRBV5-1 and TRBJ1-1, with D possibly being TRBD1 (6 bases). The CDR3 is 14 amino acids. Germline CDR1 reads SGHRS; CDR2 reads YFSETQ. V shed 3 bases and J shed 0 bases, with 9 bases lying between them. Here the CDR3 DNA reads TGCGCCAGCAGCTCTGGACAGTTGAACACTGAAGCTTTCTTT. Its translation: CASSSGQLNTEAFF.

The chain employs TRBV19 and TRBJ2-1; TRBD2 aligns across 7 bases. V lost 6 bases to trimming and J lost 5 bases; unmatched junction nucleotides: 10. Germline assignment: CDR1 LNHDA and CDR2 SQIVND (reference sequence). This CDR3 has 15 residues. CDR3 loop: CASSPGRGFNNEQFF. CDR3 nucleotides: TGTGCCAGTAGCCCCGGGCGGGGGTTCAACAATGAGCAGTTCTTC.

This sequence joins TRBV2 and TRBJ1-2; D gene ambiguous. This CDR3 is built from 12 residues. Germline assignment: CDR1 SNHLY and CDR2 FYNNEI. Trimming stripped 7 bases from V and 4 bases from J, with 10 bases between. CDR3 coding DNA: TGTGCCAGCACAGTATTAGCCTATGGCTACACCTTC. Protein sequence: CASTVLAYGYTF.

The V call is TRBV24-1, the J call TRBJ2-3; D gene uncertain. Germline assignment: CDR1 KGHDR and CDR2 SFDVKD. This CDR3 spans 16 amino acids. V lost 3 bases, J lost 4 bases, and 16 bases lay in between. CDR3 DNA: TGTGCCACCAGTGATCCCTCGTCTGGGAAGCCAGATACGCAGTATTTT. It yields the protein CATSDPSSGKPDTQYF.

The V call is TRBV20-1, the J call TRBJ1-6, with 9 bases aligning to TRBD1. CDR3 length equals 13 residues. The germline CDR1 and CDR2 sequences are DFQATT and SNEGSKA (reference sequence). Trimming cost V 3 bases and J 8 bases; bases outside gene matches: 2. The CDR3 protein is CSASWTGDSPLHF. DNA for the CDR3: TGCAGTGCTAGTTGGACAGGGGATTCACCCCTCCACTTT.

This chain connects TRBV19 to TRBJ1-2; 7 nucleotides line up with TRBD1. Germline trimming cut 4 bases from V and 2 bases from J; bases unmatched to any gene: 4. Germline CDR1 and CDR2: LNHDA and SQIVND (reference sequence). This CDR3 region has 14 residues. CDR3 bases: TGTGCCAGTAGTAAGACAGGGACCAACTATGGCTACACCTTC. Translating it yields CASSKTGTNYGYTF.

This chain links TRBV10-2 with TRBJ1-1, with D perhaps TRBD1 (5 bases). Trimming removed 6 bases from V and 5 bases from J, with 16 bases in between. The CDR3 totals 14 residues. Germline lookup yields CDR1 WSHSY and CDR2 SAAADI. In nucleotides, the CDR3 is TGCGCCAGCAGCGCCCGGGGGGATTTGACTGAAGCTTTCTTT. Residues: CASSARGDLTEAFF.

The CDR3 here is CASSELWDGNYGYTF. The DNA for the CDR3 is TGTGCCAGCAGTGAACTTTGGGACGGGAACTATGGCTACACCTTC. V and J are TRBV2 and TRBJ1-2; a possible D gene is TRBD1 (5 bases). CDR1 and CDR2 (germline): SNHLY, FYNNEI. The CDR3 is 15 amino acids. Trimming stripped 2 bases from V and 2 bases from J, with 12 bases between.

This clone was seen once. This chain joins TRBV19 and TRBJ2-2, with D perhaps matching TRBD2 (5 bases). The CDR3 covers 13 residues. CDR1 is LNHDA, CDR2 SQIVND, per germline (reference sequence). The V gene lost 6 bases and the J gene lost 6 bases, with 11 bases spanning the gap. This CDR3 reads CASRTGSAGELFF. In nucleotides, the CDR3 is TGTGCCAGTAGAACGGGGTCAGCCGGGGAGCTGTTTTTT.

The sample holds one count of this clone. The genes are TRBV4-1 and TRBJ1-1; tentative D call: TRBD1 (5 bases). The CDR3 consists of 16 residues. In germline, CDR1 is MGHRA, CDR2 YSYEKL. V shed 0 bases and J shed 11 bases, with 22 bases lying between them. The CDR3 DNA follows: TGCGCCAGCAGCCAAGAGAGAACGCAGGGAGGGAGCGGGGCTTTCTTT. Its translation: CASSQERTQGGSGAFF.

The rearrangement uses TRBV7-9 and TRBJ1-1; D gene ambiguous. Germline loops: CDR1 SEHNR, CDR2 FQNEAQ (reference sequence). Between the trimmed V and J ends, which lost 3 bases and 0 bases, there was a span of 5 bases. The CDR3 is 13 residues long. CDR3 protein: CASSFSVNTEAFF. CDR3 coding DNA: TGTGCCAGCAGCTTTTCGGTGAACACTGAAGCTTTCTTT.

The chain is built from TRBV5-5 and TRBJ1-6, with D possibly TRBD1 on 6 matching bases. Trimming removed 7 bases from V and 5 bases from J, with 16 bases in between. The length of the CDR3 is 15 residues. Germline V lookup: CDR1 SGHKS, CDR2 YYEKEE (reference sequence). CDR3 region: CASARRGDNNSPLHF. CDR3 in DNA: TGTGCCAGCGCCCGGAGAGGGGACAATAATTCACCCCTCCACTTT.

The CDR3 here is CASSLFSGTPNIDEQFF. For the CDR3, the DNA is TGTGCCAGCAGTTTATTTTCCGGGACACCGAACATCGATGAGCAGTTCTTC. This rearrangement joins TRBV27 to TRBJ2-1; tentatively, D is TRBD1 (6 bases). This CDR3 is 17 amino acids long. Germline values: CDR1 MNHEY, CDR2 SMNVEV (reference sequence). Trimming cost V 1 base and J 8 bases, with 21 bases left between them.

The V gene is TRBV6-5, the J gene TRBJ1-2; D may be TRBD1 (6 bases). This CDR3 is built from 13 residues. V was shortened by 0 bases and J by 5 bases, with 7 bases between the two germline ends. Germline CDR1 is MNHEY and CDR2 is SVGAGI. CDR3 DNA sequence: TGTGCCAGCAGTTACTCGGGGACATATGGCTACACCTTC. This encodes CASSYSGTYGYTF.

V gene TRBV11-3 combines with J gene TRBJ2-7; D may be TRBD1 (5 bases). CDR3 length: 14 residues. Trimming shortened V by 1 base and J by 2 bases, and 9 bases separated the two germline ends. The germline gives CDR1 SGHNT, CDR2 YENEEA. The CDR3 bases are TGTGCCAGCAGCTTAGTGGGGCGGACCTACGAGCAGTACTTC. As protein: CASSLVGRTYEQYF.

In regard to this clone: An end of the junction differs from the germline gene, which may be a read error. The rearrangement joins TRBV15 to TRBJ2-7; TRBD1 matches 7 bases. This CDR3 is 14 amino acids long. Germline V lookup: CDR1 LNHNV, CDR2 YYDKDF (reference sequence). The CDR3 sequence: CATSGDRVLGEQYF. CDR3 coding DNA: TGTGCCACCAGCGGAGACAGGGTATTAGGTGAGCAGTACTTC.

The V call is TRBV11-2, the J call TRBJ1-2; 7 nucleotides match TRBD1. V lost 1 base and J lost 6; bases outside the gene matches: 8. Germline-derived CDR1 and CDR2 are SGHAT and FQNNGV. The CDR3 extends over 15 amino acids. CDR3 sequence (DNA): TGTGCCAGCAGCTTAGGCAACAGGGGTATCGATGGCTACACCTTC. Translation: CASSLGNRGIDGYTF.

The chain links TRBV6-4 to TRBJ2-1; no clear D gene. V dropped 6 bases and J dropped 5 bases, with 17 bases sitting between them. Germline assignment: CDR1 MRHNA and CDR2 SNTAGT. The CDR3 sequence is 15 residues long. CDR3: CASSPNRLRHNEQFF. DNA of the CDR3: TGTGCCAGCAGCCCAAATCGCCTCCGCCACAATGAGCAGTTCTTC.

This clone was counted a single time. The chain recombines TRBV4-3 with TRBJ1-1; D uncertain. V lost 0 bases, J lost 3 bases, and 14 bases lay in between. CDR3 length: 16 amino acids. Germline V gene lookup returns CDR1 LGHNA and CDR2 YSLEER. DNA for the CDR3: TGCGCCAGCAGCCAAGATCTCGGAGGGTCATACACTGAAGCTTTCTTT. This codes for CASSQDLGGSYTEAFF.

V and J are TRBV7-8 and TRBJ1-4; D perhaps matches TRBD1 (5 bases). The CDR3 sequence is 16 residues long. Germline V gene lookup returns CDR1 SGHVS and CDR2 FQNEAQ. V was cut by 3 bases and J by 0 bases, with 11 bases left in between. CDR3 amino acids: CASSFSRTTTNEKLFF. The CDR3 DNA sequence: TGTGCCAGCAGCTTCTCTCGGACAACAACTAATGAAAAACTGTTTTTT.

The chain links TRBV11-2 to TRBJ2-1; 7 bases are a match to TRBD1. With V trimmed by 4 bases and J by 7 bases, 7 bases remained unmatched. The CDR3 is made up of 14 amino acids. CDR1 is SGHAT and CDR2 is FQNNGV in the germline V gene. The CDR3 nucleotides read TGTGCCAGCAGCTCCCTGGGGACAGCGAATGAGCAGTTCTTC. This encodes CASSSLGTANEQFF.